The 13 T cell receptor beta chains listed next were all sequenced from one sample in a study of cytomegalovirus exposure and HLA in healthy donors. Primers: 60 Vbeta forward and 13 Jbeta reverse. The data were produced by immunoSEQ multiplex PCR, yet TCRdb's version contains in-frame clones alone and is incomplete. The data contain roughly 120,000 clones, more than 60% of them singletons. The specimen sequenced was PBMCs. The receptors were sampled from a woman aged 55-70 years in good health and CMV-seropositive.

The chain employs TRBV4-2 and TRBJ2-1; TRBD2 aligns across 10 bases. There are 17 residues in the CDR3. With V trimmed by 8 bases and J by 7 bases, 17 bases remained unmatched. Germline V lookup: CDR1 LGHNA, CDR2 YNFKEQ. DNA of the CDR3: TGTGCCAGCCAACCAAGCCCGGCAGCGGGGGGGCGGAATGAGCAGTTCTTC. Translation gives CASQPSPAAGGRNEQFF.

The rearrangement joins TRBV11-2 to TRBJ1-3; possibly TRBD1 for D (6 bases). Germline values: CDR1 SGHAT, CDR2 FQNNGV. V lost 5 bases and J 0 bases, leaving 11 bases between the germline ends. CDR3 size: 15 residues. Here the CDR3 reads CASSRRGNSGNTIYF. CDR3 bases: TGTGCCAGCAGCCGCAGGGGAAACTCTGGAAACACCATATATTTT.

The CDR3 DNA reads as TGTGCCTGGAAACGCGAGCGGGAGTCAAGCGATGAGCAGTTCTTC. Its protein product is CAWKRERESSDEQFF. The chain uses TRBV30 and TRBJ2-1; 8 bases map to TRBD2. Germline V gene data show CDR1 as GTSNPN and CDR2 as SVGIG (reference sequence). Unmatched junction bases numbered 13, after V lost 4 bases and J lost 8 bases. The CDR3 covers 15 residues.

This chain uses TRBV30 with TRBJ2-1, with TRBD2 matching over 10 bases. Unmatched junction bases numbered 4, after V lost 0 bases and J lost 8 bases. This CDR3 comprises 14 residues. Germline V gene sequence: CDR1 GTSNPN, CDR2 SVGIG (reference sequence). In DNA form, the CDR3 reads TGTGCCTGGAGTGTACTAGCGGGAAGCTATGAGCAGTTCTTC. Protein product: CAWSVLAGSYEQFF.

The chain carries TRBV4-1 and TRBJ2-3; D may be TRBD2 (6 bases). The V gene's germline CDR1 is MGHRA and CDR2 YSYEKL. This CDR3 is 17 amino acids long. The V end lost 3 bases, the J end lost 3 bases, and 19 bases lay between the germline ends. CDR3 sequence reads: CASSQPSRGTVTDTQYF. CDR3 coding DNA: TGCGCCAGCAGCCAGCCCAGCCGGGGGACGGTGACAGATACGCAGTATTTT.

CDR3 sequence reads: CASSVGGVTDTQYF. The CDR3 region has the DNA TGTGCCAGTTCGGTTGGAGGGGTCACAGATACGCAGTATTTT. The chain links TRBV19 to TRBJ2-3, with D possibly TRBD2 on 6 matching bases. CDR3 length: 14 amino acids. V was trimmed by 8 bases and J by 2 bases, leaving 14 bases between them. Germline V gives CDR1 LNHDA, CDR2 SQIVND (reference sequence).

The rearrangement joins TRBV7-3 to TRBJ2-1, with 12 bases aligning to TRBD2. CDR1 and CDR2 (germline): SGHTA, FQGTGA. V lost 5 bases to trimming and J lost 4 bases; unmatched junction nucleotides: 9. The CDR3 is 17 residues long. The CDR3 sequence: CASSPLTSGGYYNEQFF. In DNA, the CDR3 is TGTGCCAGCAGCCCCTTGACTAGCGGGGGCTATTACAATGAGCAGTTCTTC.

This chain links TRBV18 with TRBJ1-1; TRBD1 matches at 10 bases. V shed 0 bases and J 7 bases; nucleotides not matched to a gene: 2. The CDR3 is 14 residues long. Looked up from germline, CDR1 is KGHSH and CDR2 is LQKENI. As DNA, the CDR3 is TGTGCCAGCTCACCACCGGGGGACAGGGGTGAAGCTTTCTTT. Its protein is CASSPPGDRGEAFF.

The chain combines TRBV7-9 with TRBJ1-3; TRBD1 might be the D (5 bases). In germline, CDR1 is SEHNR, CDR2 FQNEAQ (reference sequence). This CDR3 region has 14 residues. Trimming removed 7 bases from V and 2 bases from J, with 12 bases in between. CDR3 in amino acids: CASTQWGAGNTIYF. CDR3 DNA: TGTGCCAGCACCCAGTGGGGGGCTGGAAACACCATATATTTT.

This chain uses TRBV7-9 with TRBJ2-2; the match to TRBD2 covers 8 bases. CDR1 and CDR2 from the germline V gene are SEHNR and FQNEAQ (reference sequence). The CDR3 is 18 residues long. Unmatched junction bases numbered 8, after V lost 2 bases and J lost 0 bases. The CDR3 loop reads CASSLLGGGFANTGELFF. The CDR3 DNA reads TGTGCCAGCAGCTTACTCGGGGGGGGGTTCGCGAACACCGGGGAGCTGTTTTTT.

The chain joins TRBV5-4 to TRBJ1-1; 7 bases are a match to TRBD1. The germline V gene encodes CDR1 SGHNT and CDR2 YYREEE (reference sequence). The CDR3 loop spans 14 amino acids. Germline trimming cut 4 bases from V and 4 bases from J; bases unmatched to any gene: 7. The CDR3 is CASSPGQESTEAFF. As DNA, the CDR3 is TGTGCCAGCAGCCCTGGACAGGAAAGCACTGAAGCTTTCTTT.

The chain combines TRBV4-2 with TRBJ2-1, with 8 nucleotides matching TRBD2. This CDR3 has 16 residues. Germline V CDR1 and CDR2: LGHNA, YNFKEQ. J lost 4 bases, V lost 0 bases, and 5 bases had no gene match. The CDR3 bases are TGTGCCAGCAGCCAAGATAACGGGGGGGTATACAATGAGCAGTTCTTC. This encodes CASSQDNGGVYNEQFF.

This clone came up once. The gene calls are TRBV5-8 and TRBJ1-2; D is perhaps TRBD1 (5 bases). CDR3 length equals 14 residues. CDR1 and CDR2 from the germline V gene are SGHTS and YDEGEE. V shed 6 bases and J shed 4 bases, with 16 bases lying between them. The CDR3 spells CASNRMTVFYGYTF. As DNA, the CDR3 is TGTGCCAGCAATCGGATGACAGTATTCTATGGCTACACCTTC.